Listed below are T cell receptor beta chains from one sample, sequenced in a study of T cells in Graves' hyperthyroidism and ophthalmopathy. Each CDR3 protein is one row after TCRdb ran MiXCR on the multiplex PCR reads. The sample has about 400,000 distinct CDR3 sequences, 20% to 30% seen once. Sequencing used blood. Receptor source: a middle-aged man with Graves' hyperthyroidism. The CDR3 runs from the conserved cysteine through the conserved F or W. Each record gives: clone size, V gene, D gene, J gene, CDR3 DNA, CDR3 protein. A D gene is named only where the DNA matches it firmly. Clone size is stated in some rows and not others, as once, few, many or a class when expanded.

many,TRBV6-2/TRBV6-3,TRBD1,TRBJ1-2,TGTGCCAGCAGTTACGACAGGGGCGACATAGCTAACTATGGCTACACCTTC,CASSYDRGDIANYGYTF
many,TRBV28,TRBD2,TRBJ2-3,TGTGCCAGCAGTTTCCTAACAGGGCGGGAGGGTACGCAGTATTTT,CASSFLTGREGTQYF
many,TRBV7-9,-,TRBJ2-7,TGTGCCAGCAGCCTACAGGGAAACTACGAGCAGTACTTC,CASSLQGNYEQYF
-,TRBV6-5,-,TRBJ1-2,TGTGCCAGCAGTTACTATGGGGAGTCCTATGGCTACACCTTC,CASSYYGESYGYTF
-,TRBV30,TRBD2,TRBJ2-3,TGTGCCTGGAGGTCGGGACTAGCGGGAGATACGCAGTATTTT,CAWRSGLAGDTQYF
-,TRBV19,TRBD2,TRBJ2-2,TGTGCCAGTAGTGGTTACATCGGCGGGAGGCCCGGGGAGCTGTTTTTT,CASSGYIGGRPGELFF
many,TRBV7-2,-,TRBJ1-5,TGTGCCAGCAGCACACAGAAAAATCAGCCCCAGCATTTT,CASSTQKNQPQHF
-,TRBV20-1,-,TRBJ2-1,TGCAGTGGGGGGCGTAGCTCCTACAATGAGCAGTTCTTC,CSGGRSSYNEQFF
few,TRBV24-1,TRBD1,TRBJ2-1,TGTGCCACCAGTGATCCCGGGACAGGCTCCTACAATGAGCAGTTCTTC,CATSDPGTGSYNEQFF
many,TRBV28,-,TRBJ2-7,TGTGCCAGCAGTGCCAACTACTACGAGCAGTACTTC,CASSANYYEQYF
-,TRBV5-4,-,TRBJ2-1,TGTGCCAGCAGCTCCCCCCTCCGGGCCTACGAGCAGTTCTTC,CASSSPLRAYEQFF
once,TRBV7-2,-,TRBJ2-7,TGTGCCAGCAGCTTATTTCCGGGGCTGGCCTACGAGCAGTACTTC,CASSLFPGLAYEQYF
-,TRBV11-2,-,TRBJ2-2,TGTGCCAGCAGCTCCGAAGGGGCCAACACCGGGGAGCTGTTTTTT,CASSSEGANTGELFF
many,TRBV20-1,TRBD2,TRBJ2-3,TGCAGTGCTGGCAGGACTAGCGGCACAGATACGCAGTATTTT,CSAGRTSGTDTQYF
few,TRBV15,-,TRBJ2-7,TGTGCCACCAGCGGCGCGGGGAACAGGGACTACGAGCAGTACTTC,CATSGAGNRDYEQYF
few,TRBV27,-,TRBJ2-7,TGTGCCAGCAGTTTAGTTCCGTCAGGGAGCTCCTACGAGCAGTACTTC,CASSLVPSGSSYEQYF
-,TRBV20-1,TRBD1,TRBJ2-1,TGCAGTGCTAGAGATAGGGTATGGGACAGGGATAATGAGCAGTTCTTC,CSARDRVWDRDNEQFF
-,TRBV7-9,-,TRBJ2-7,TGTGCCAGCAGCGAATCCGGGACGGGATCCTACGAGCAGTACTTC,CASSESGTGSYEQYF
-,TRBV27,-,TRBJ1-1,TGTGCCAGCAGTTTATTTTCTTGGGGGAACACTGAAGCTTTCTTT,CASSLFSWGNTEAFF
many,TRBV7-6,-,TRBJ2-7,TGTGCCAGCAGCTTAGCGCTCGAGAAGAACGAGCAGTACTTC,CASSLALEKNEQYF
once,TRBV7-2,-,TRBJ2-2,TGTGCCAGCAGCCCCTGGTGGAGCACCGGGGAGCTGTTTTTT,CASSPWWSTGELFF
few,TRBV5-1,-,TRBJ2-1,TGCGCCAGCAATCGGGCCGGAGCCTACAATGAGCAGTTCTTC,CASNRAGAYNEQFF
-,TRBV5-1,-,TRBJ1-4,TGCGCCAGCAGCTCGTCGGGACGGAATGAAAACCTGTTTTTT,CASSSSGRNENLFF
-,TRBV28,-,TRBJ2-3,TGTGCCAGCAGTTTCATGGGCATTCGGCTCCGCACAGATACGCAGTATTTT,CASSFMGIRLRTDTQYF
-,TRBV12-3/TRBV12-4,TRBD1,TRBJ1-3,TGTGCCAGCAGTTCCGGGACAGGGGCCCCTGGAAACACCATATATTTT,CASSSGTGAPGNTIYF
-,TRBV20-1,-,TRBJ2-7,TGCAGTGCTAGAGATAACCGCGAGCAGTACTTC,CSARDNREQYF
few,TRBV7-9,-,TRBJ1-2,TGTGCCAGCAGCTCGCCGGGGGAGGTCTATGGCTACACCTTC,CASSSPGEVYGYTF
many,TRBV20-1,-,TRBJ1-5,TGCAGTGCTAGTATGGGCAATCAGCCCCAGCATTTT,CSASMGNQPQHF